What follows is one T cell receptor (beta chain) and its context. Its antigen target is currently unknown. Base-call qualities are not available, and no considerably larger clone is one nucleotide away. The data originate from a study of blood T cell repertoires in COVID-19 (TCRdb year 2020). Regarding the complete study: The collaborator samples originated in the United States, Italy and Spain and spanned the acute and convalescent phases of COVID-19. The material from the prospective study consisted of cDNA or gDNA derived from T cells, B-cell-depleted T cells, or PBMCs. The samples were drawn from two sources: the first 160 participants of the ongoing ImmuneRACE study, and 1,000 to 1,500 subjects contributed by 6 global collaborators. The sample metadata nearly always contained a de-identified subject ID, COVID-19 status, age in years and sex. The repertoires were made available in a free public database intended to serve as a resource for research on the immune response to SARS-CoV-2. Deeply sampled blood TCRbeta repertoires from subjects exposed to, actively infected with, or recovered from COVID-19 were included in the dataset. HLA class I and class II types, where available, came from metadata supplied by the sample provider rather than from assay-based typing.

In the prospective study, participants were about 18 to 90 years old, resided in about two dozen geographic areas of the United States, and were enrolled through a virtual design. In the prospective study, cohorts were assigned on the basis of participant-reported clinical history obtained from a screening survey and a study questionnaire. Recovered participants in ImmuneRACE Cohort 3 were defined by two consecutive negative NP/OP PCR tests, clearance by a healthcare professional, or resolution of symptoms. Each participant in the prospective study had whole blood, serum and a nasopharyngeal or oropharyngeal swab collected by mobile phlebotomists. Additional blood draws and questionnaires over an approximately 2-month period could optionally be provided by prospective study participants. Prospective study blood samples were shipped either frozen or at room temperature before DNA extraction. TCRbeta CDR3 regions were amplified from genomic DNA by means of the immunoSEQ Assay, a bias-controlled multiplex PCR. In the source study's methods: Within the assay, amplification of reference gene primers was used to estimate how many nucleated cells each sample contained. To quantify the absolute abundance of each unique TCRbeta CDR3 rearrangement, sequence reads were collapsed and filtered. For each sample, productive Simpson clonality was calculated as the square root of Simpson's diversity index across productive rearrangements. TCRdb stores this immuneACCESS table with in-frame sequences only. Part of the clones is absent; in the studies checked, under half of the shortfall reflects unresolved V genes, and no reason is known for the rest. V and J calls plus clone size are reproduced from that table; the DNA served to infer D and trimming. The sample table contains approximately 170,000 clones; only one count was recorded for approximately 82% of them. The ten biggest clones cover nearly 4.5% of the sample.

What the study reported, not specific to this receptor: The amount of clinical and demographic metadata varied by source and participant and was provided uncurated.

Trimming at the junction amounts to 0 bases on V and 5 bases on J, and the germline ends lie 11 bases apart. Reading the germline V gene (reference sequence) gives CDR1 SGHKS and CDR2 YYEKEE. Its CDR3 holds 15 amino acids, cysteine through phenylalanine. Of all the DNA, just the CDR3 is kept, 45 bases in frame from base 1. This receptor was taken from a woman in her forties or fifties who had recovered from COVID-19. Rearrangement joined TRBV5-5 to TRBJ1-4; TRBD1 is possibly the D segment (6 matching bases). The sample was PBMCs or T cells enriched from blood (not recorded which). The sequenced DNA is TGTGCCAGCAGCTTGGATGGACAGAGAAATGAAAAACTGTTTTTT. This translates into CASSLDGQRNEKLFF.